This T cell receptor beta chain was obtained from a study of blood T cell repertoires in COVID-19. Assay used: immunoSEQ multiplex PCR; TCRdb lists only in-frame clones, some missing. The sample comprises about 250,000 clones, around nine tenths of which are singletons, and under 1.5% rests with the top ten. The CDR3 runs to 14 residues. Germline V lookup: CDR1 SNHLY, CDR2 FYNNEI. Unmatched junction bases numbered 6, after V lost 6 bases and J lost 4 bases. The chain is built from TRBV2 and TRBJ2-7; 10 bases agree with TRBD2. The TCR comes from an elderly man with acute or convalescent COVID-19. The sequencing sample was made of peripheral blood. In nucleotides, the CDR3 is TGTGCCAGCAGGGAGCGGGAGGGAGTATACGAGCAGTACTTC. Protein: CASREREGVYEQYF.